This TCR beta chain stems from a study of blood T cell repertoires in COVID-19. Turning to the study itself: Samples representing acute and convalescent COVID-19 were sourced from the United States, Italy and Spain.

Here immunoSEQ multiplex PCR was the method, and the copy in TCRdb shows in-frame clones only, minus some. The table lists some 80,000 clones, 75% to 90% of them singletons. Regarding this clone: The identical CDR3 is also encoded by other nucleotide sequences in the sample.

CDR3 length: 15 residues. Unmatched junction bases numbered 3, after V lost 3 bases and J lost 7 bases. The germline V gene encodes CDR1 LNHDA and CDR2 SQIVND (reference sequence). This TCR derives from a human donor in a cohort sampled during active COVID-19. The sequenced sample consisted of peripheral blood. The chain couples TRBV19 to TRBJ2-1, with 13 positions matching TRBD2. DNA of the CDR3: TGTGCCAGTAGTATCACTAGCGGGGGGGCGAATGAGCAGTTCTTC. It translates to CASSITSGGANEQFF.